This T cell receptor (beta chain) came from a study of lymphopenia after photon versus proton radiotherapy. Study-level findings and limits: A bigger post-nadir fall in TCR diversity correlated inversely with survival time in deceased patients. Authors raise, but do not show, better survival with proton therapy. After lymphocyte nadir, photon-treated repertoires showed oligoclonal expansion, especially CD8+ Temra.

V lost 3 bases and J lost 3, with 12 bases in between. The CDR3 contains 14 residues. CDR1 and CDR2 from the germline V gene are LNHDA and SQIVND (reference sequence). Data came from immunoSEQ multiplex PCR; TCRdb stores just in-frame clones and leaves some out. The sample shows roughly 40,000 clones, around four fifths of them seen only once. Turning to this clone: Its matching antigen is unknown.

The source of this sequence is a woman between 65 and 79 years old with pancreatic cancer. This chain joins TRBV19 and TRBJ2-7, with D maybe TRBD1 (6 bases). Sequenced material: peripheral blood, taken from a patient treated with proton-based radiotherapy. The CDR3 spells CASSIAGVFYEQYF. CDR3 sequence (DNA): TGTGCCAGTAGTATCGCAGGGGTTTTCTACGAGCAGTACTTC.